One sample yielded the 31 T cell receptor beta chains listed below, sequenced in a study of T cell changes during pregnancy in multiple sclerosis (dated by TCRdb to about 2019). Receptor libraries were prepared by the immunoSEQ multiplex PCR assay. Entries here come from immuneACCESS through TCRdb and include only in-frame sequences with V and J called. Some clones fail to appear in such tables; in the studies checked, an unresolved V gene covers under half of the shortfall, and the cause of the remainder is unknown. In all, the sample holds approximately 83,000 clones, and about 93% of those were seen once. The ten most abundant clones make up around 4.1% of the sample. The sequenced sample was peripheral blood, obtained in the first trimester of pregnancy. Source of these receptors: a female donor with multiple sclerosis, enrolled in a pregnancy study.

This chain links TRBV7-9 with TRBJ2-3; possible D gene TRBD2, 5 bases. With 0 bases removed from V and 4 bases from J, the gap between germline ends came to 11 bases. Germline values: CDR1 SEHNR, CDR2 FQNEAQ (reference sequence). The length of the CDR3 is 15 residues. The CDR3: CASSLAAGGSDTQYF. DNA of the CDR3: TGTGCCAGCAGCTTAGCTGCAGGCGGGTCAGATACGCAGTATTTT.

The V gene is TRBV6-5, the J gene TRBJ2-7; tentative D call: TRBD2 (6 bases). The germline V gene encodes CDR1 MNHEY and CDR2 SVGAGI. The V and J ends lost 0 bases and 2 bases respectively, with 11 bases between them. This CDR3 is built from 15 residues. The CDR3 bases are TGTGCCAGCAGTTACTCCCGGGGGAATGCCTACGAGCAGTACTTC. Protein: CASSYSRGNAYEQYF.

This chain uses TRBV6-5 with TRBJ2-7; 7 bases agree with TRBD2. The germline V gene encodes CDR1 MNHEY and CDR2 SVGAGI. There are 15 residues in the CDR3. J lost 5 bases, V lost 7 bases, and 14 bases had no gene match. CDR3 loop: CASMGRGVLRDEQYF. Here the CDR3 DNA reads TGTGCCAGCATGGGCCGGGGGGTCCTCAGGGACGAGCAGTACTTC.

The J gene is TRBJ2-4, the V gene TRBV5-1; a weak D match, TRBD2 (7 bases). V lost 4 bases to trimming and J lost 1 base, with 12 bases between them. This CDR3 is 15 amino acids long. The germline V gene encodes CDR1 SGHRS and CDR2 YFSETQ. The CDR3 here is CASSPEGGAKNIQYF. The CDR3 DNA follows: TGCGCCAGCAGCCCCGAGGGGGGGGCCAAAAACATTCAGTACTTC.

V gene TRBV5-4 combines with J gene TRBJ1-2; TRBD1 matches 9 bases. The CDR3 has 14 residues. After removal of 3 bases from V and 6 bases from J, the junction contained 6 bases not matched to a gene. Germline V gene lookup returns CDR1 SGHNT and CDR2 YYREEE (reference sequence). The DNA of the CDR3 is TGTGCCAGCAGCTCACTGGACAGGGGACATGGCTACACCTTC. Amino acid sequence: CASSSLDRGHGYTF.

This chain uses TRBV19 with TRBJ1-4, with 8 bases that match TRBD1. Germline values: CDR1 LNHDA, CDR2 SQIVND (reference sequence). CDR3 length equals 15 residues. Trimming took 6 bases from V and 2 from J; bases not matched to a gene: 5. CDR3 in DNA: TGTGCCAGTAGGGTAACAGGGGGGACTAATGAAAAACTGTTTTTT. Translation gives CASRVTGGTNEKLFF. Combining the CDR3 with reference TRBV19 and TRBJ1-4 gives the whole variable domain DGGITQSPKYLFRKEGQNVTLSCEQNLNHDAMYWYRQDPGQGLRLIYYSQIVNDFQKGDIAEGYSVSREKKESFPLTVTSAQKNPTAFYLCASRVTGGTNEKLFFGSGTQLSVL.

V usage is TRBV30 and J usage is TRBJ1-1, with D possibly TRBD1 on 6 matching bases. Trimming cost V 4 bases and J 5 bases, with 14 bases left between them. The V gene's germline CDR1 is GTSNPN and CDR2 SVGIG (reference sequence). The CDR3 runs 13 residues. The CDR3: CAWKGVGRTEAFF. CDR3 nucleotides: TGTGCCTGGAAGGGGGTCGGACGGACTGAAGCTTTCTTT. Full variable domain (remainder filled in from reference TRBV30 and TRBJ1-1): SQTIHQWPATLVQPVGSPLSLECTVEGTSNPNLYWYRQAAGRGLQLLFYSVGIGQISSEVPQNLSASRPQDRQFILSSKKLLLSDSGFYLCAWKGVGRTEAFFGQGTRLTVV.

The chain uses TRBV6-5 and TRBJ2-7, with 8 bases lining up with TRBD2. The CDR3 is made up of 15 amino acids. J gave up 4 bases and V 4 bases, and 9 bases lay outside the gene matches. Germline lookup yields CDR1 MNHEY and CDR2 SVGAGI. As DNA, the CDR3 is TGTGCCAGCAGTTGCAGGACTAGCCTTTTATACGAGCAGTACTTC. The encoded protein is CASSCRTSLLYEQYF.

The CDR3 reads CASSQSSGGSGELFF. The CDR3 DNA is TGCGCCAGCAGCCAATCTAGCGGGGGCAGCGGGGAGCTGTTTTTT. This chain uses TRBV5-1 with TRBJ2-2; 10 nucleotides agree with TRBD2. Germline values: CDR1 SGHRS, CDR2 YFSETQ. The CDR3 consists of 15 residues. J lost 7 bases, V lost 4 bases, and 7 bases had no gene match.

This clone has just one count. J is TRBJ2-5 and V is TRBV7-8, with 11 nucleotides matching TRBD2. CDR1 and CDR2 (germline): SGHVS, FQNEAQ. V gave up 5 bases and J gave up 12 bases; unmatched junction bases: 2. CDR3 length: 11 residues. CDR3 nucleotides: TGTGCCAGCAGCCCGGGACTAGCGGAGTACTTC. It is translated as CASSPGLAEYF.

DNA for the CDR3: TGTGCCAGCAGTTACTCGGGAGCGGATACGCAGTATTTT. It codes for CASSYSGADTQYF. V and J are TRBV6-5 and TRBJ2-3, with D maybe TRBD2 (5 bases). This CDR3 is 13 amino acids long. Germline-derived CDR1 and CDR2 are MNHEY and SVGAGI. Trimming shortened V by 0 bases and J by 6 bases, and 7 bases separated the two germline ends.

The chain combines TRBV18 with TRBJ1-4; the D is unclear. Germline lookup yields CDR1 KGHSH and CDR2 LQKENI. CDR3 length: 12 residues. The V end was cut by 4 bases, the J end by 10 bases, with 10 bases between. The CDR3 sequence is CASSQDPGKLFF. CDR3 coding DNA: TGTGCCAGCTCACAAGATCCAGGAAAACTGTTTTTT.

The rearrangement links TRBV7-2 to TRBJ2-1; D uncertain. The germline V gene encodes CDR1 SGHTA and CDR2 FQGNSA. The CDR3 contains 14 residues. Trimming shortened V by 2 bases and J by 2 bases, and 7 bases separated the two germline ends. The CDR3 protein is CASSLSSPYNEQFF. The CDR3 DNA sequence: TGTGCCAGCAGCTTAAGTAGTCCCTACAATGAGCAGTTCTTC.

This sequence joins TRBV29-1 and TRBJ2-5; maybe TRBD2 (6 bases). V dropped 8 bases and J dropped 4 bases, with 11 bases sitting between them. The germline gives CDR1 SQVTM, CDR2 ANQGSEA. The CDR3 totals 11 residues. The CDR3: CSTLGGETQYF. As DNA, the CDR3 is TGCAGCACTCTGGGGGGAGAGACCCAGTACTTC.

The genes are TRBV10-3 and TRBJ1-2; 7 bases line up with TRBD1. Germline V gives CDR1 ENHRY, CDR2 SYGVKD. The CDR3 consists of 13 residues. The V segment lost 7 bases and the J segment 3 bases; nucleotides outside the gene matches: 5. The CDR3 protein is CAINTGADYGYTF. The CDR3 coding sequence is TGTGCCATCAATACAGGGGCTGACTATGGCTACACCTTC.

The chain combines TRBV5-1 with TRBJ2-7, with 9 bases fitting TRBD1. With 0 bases clipped from V and 4 bases from J, the junction kept 5 bases outside the gene matches. The CDR3 length is 15 residues. CDR1 SGHRS and CDR2 YFSETQ come from the germline V gene. Written as DNA, the CDR3 is TGCGCCAGCAGCTTGGGACCGGGACAGGGTTACGAGCAGTACTTC. Amino acid sequence: CASSLGPGQGYEQYF.

V usage is TRBV9 and J usage is TRBJ2-5; the match to TRBD2 covers 8 bases. This CDR3 contains 16 residues. Germline V gives CDR1 SGDLS, CDR2 YYNGEE. Germline trimming cut 4 bases from V and 4 bases from J; bases unmatched to any gene: 12. The CDR3 loop reads CASSPGGGWAGETQYF. The CDR3 coding sequence is TGTGCCAGCAGCCCCGGGGGGGGGTGGGCTGGAGAGACCCAGTACTTC.

This sequence joins TRBV5-1 and TRBJ2-7, with D uncertain. Germline V CDR1 and CDR2: SGHRS, YFSETQ. This CDR3 has 13 amino acids. V lost 4 bases, J lost 1 base, and 9 bases lay in between. CDR3 DNA sequence: TGCGCCAGCAGCCGTATAGCTTCCTACGAGCAGTACTTC. Its protein is CASSRIASYEQYF.

This clone was counted a single time. The CDR3 is CASSGGLGEKLFF. The CDR3 DNA follows: TGTGCCAGCAGTGGAGGGCTGGGTGAAAAACTGTTTTTT. V usage is TRBV2 and J usage is TRBJ1-4, with D hard to call. Trimming removed 4 bases at V and 7 bases at J, with 10 bases between. The CDR3 is 13 amino acids. CDR1 is SNHLY and CDR2 is FYNNEI in the germline V gene.

The chain couples TRBV4-2 to TRBJ2-1; perhaps TRBD1 as D (5 bases). The CDR3 sequence is 17 residues long. The V gene lost 0 bases and the J gene lost 5 bases, with 17 bases spanning the gap. CDR1 and CDR2 (germline): LGHNA, YNFKEQ. In nucleotides, the CDR3 is TGTGCCAGCAGCCAAGATTCCTGGGGCGGTTCCGACAATGAGCAGTTCTTC. Protein product: CASSQDSWGGSDNEQFF.

The chain carries TRBV2 and TRBJ2-1; 10 nucleotides align to TRBD2. The CDR3 runs 16 residues. Looked up from germline, CDR1 is SNHLY and CDR2 is FYNNEI. After removal of 4 bases from V and 0 bases from J, the junction contained 3 bases not matched to a gene. The chain's CDR3 is CASSGLAGASYNEQFF. In DNA, the CDR3 is TGTGCCAGCAGTGGACTAGCGGGCGCCTCCTACAATGAGCAGTTCTTC. The whole variable domain, filled in from reference TRBV2 and TRBJ2-1, reads EPEVTQTPSHQVTQMGQEVILRCVPISNHLYFYWYRQILGQKVEFLVSFYNNEISEKSEIFDDQFSVERPDGSNFTLKIRSTKLEDSAMYFCASSGLAGASYNEQFFGPGTRLTVL.

The rearrangement links TRBV9 to TRBJ2-5; 8 nucleotides line up with TRBD1. CDR3 length: 14 amino acids. CDR1 is SGDLS, CDR2 YYNGEE, per germline. V gave up 4 bases and J gave up 3 bases; unmatched junction bases: 5. This CDR3 is CASSSPDREETQYF. CDR3 sequence (DNA): TGTGCCAGCAGCTCCCCGGACAGGGAAGAGACCCAGTACTTC.

The sample holds a few counts of this clone. This chain uses TRBV18 with TRBJ2-3; tentatively, D is TRBD1 (6 bases). Germline V lookup: CDR1 KGHSH, CDR2 LQKENI. CDR3 size: 13 residues. Trimming removed 5 bases at V and 1 base at J, with 7 bases between. The CDR3 here is CASSAGGTDTQYF. CDR3 bases: TGTGCCAGCTCAGCAGGGGGCACAGATACGCAGTATTTT.

The chain uses TRBV20-1 and TRBJ2-1; D not certain. CDR1 is DFQATT and CDR2 is SNEGSKA in the germline V gene (reference sequence). The CDR3 has 11 residues. V lost 0 bases, J lost 9 bases, and 6 bases lay in between. The CDR3 bases are TGCAGTGCTAGAGATCGTCCTGAGCAGTTCTTC. It encodes CSARDRPEQFF.

This sequence joins TRBV6-1 and TRBJ1-3, with no clear D. The CDR3 is made up of 14 amino acids. Looked up from germline, CDR1 is MNHNS and CDR2 is SASEGT. Between the trimmed V and J ends, which lost 0 bases and 4 bases, there was a span of 7 bases. In nucleotides, the CDR3 is TGTGCCAGCAGTGAAGCGGTAGTCGGAAACACCATATATTTT. Protein product: CASSEAVVGNTIYF.

This chain connects TRBV10-3 to TRBJ2-4, with a weak D call TRBD2 (6 bases). Germline assignment: CDR1 ENHRY and CDR2 SYGVKD. With 4 bases removed from V and 0 bases from J, the gap between germline ends came to 10 bases. The CDR3 is 15 amino acids. CDR3 sequence: CAISAGDLAKNIQYF. The DNA of the CDR3 is TGTGCCATCAGTGCGGGGGACCTAGCCAAAAACATTCAGTACTTC.

This clone has a single count. The chain joins TRBV4-1 to TRBJ1-5; D is perhaps TRBD1 (6 bases). Germline V gives CDR1 MGHRA, CDR2 YSYEKL. With 5 bases removed from V and 4 bases from J, the gap between germline ends came to 21 bases. This CDR3 spans 17 amino acids. DNA for the CDR3: TGCGCCAGCAGCTCCACCGCGTCTACAGGGTTGAATCAGCCCCAGCATTTT. Amino acids: CASSSTASTGLNQPQHF.

The gene calls are TRBV29-1 and TRBJ1-2; weak D call: TRBD1 (5 bases). Germline V gives CDR1 SQVTM, CDR2 ANQGSEA. V was pared by 5 bases and J by 5 bases, with 18 bases between. The CDR3 loop spans 14 amino acids. The CDR3 spells CSVRSGILSYGYTF. The CDR3 nucleotides are TGCAGCGTTAGGTCAGGGATTCTATCGTATGGCTACACCTTC. The variable domain in full, with the rest retrieved from reference TRBV29-1 and TRBJ1-2, is SAVISQKPSRDICQRGTSLTIQCQVDSQVTMMFWYRQQPGQSLTLIATANQGSEATYESGFVIDKFPISRPNLTFSTLTVSNMSPEDSSIYLCSVRSGILSYGYTFGSGTRLTVV.

The chain employs TRBV5-1 and TRBJ2-7; TRBD2 might be the D (5 bases). Deletions cut 2 bases from V and 7 bases from J, with 7 bases between. This CDR3 is built from 11 residues. Per germline, CDR1 SGHRS and CDR2 YFSETQ. The CDR3 sequence is CASSLGGEQYF. For the CDR3, the DNA is TGCGCCAGCAGCTTAGGCGGGGAGCAGTACTTC. Full variable domain (rest looked up from reference TRBV5-1 and TRBJ2-7): KAGVTQTPRYLIKTRGQQVTLSCSPISGHRSVSWYQQTPGQGLQFLFEYFSETQRNKGNFPGRFSGRQFSNSRSEMNVSTLELGDSALYLCASSLGGEQYFGPGTRLTVT.

This clone was seen a single time. The chain links TRBV19 to TRBJ1-1; D gene unclear. The CDR3 totals 14 residues. Trimming cost V 5 bases and J 6 bases, with 16 bases left between them. CDR1 and CDR2 (germline): LNHDA, SQIVND (reference sequence). In DNA form, the CDR3 reads TGTGCCAGTAGTGGTTCGAGGAGGGCCCCTGAAGCTTTCTTT. Translated: CASSGSRRAPEAFF.

The chain couples TRBV7-6 to TRBJ2-7; TRBD1 matches 10 bases. The CDR3 loop spans 18 amino acids. The germline gives CDR1 SGHVS, CDR2 FNYEAQ. Unmatched junction bases numbered 16, after V lost 5 bases and J lost 3 bases. The CDR3 DNA is TGTGCCAGCAGCCCGAACGCCGGGACAGGGGTGCAGCTCTACGAGCAGTACTTC. Protein product: CASSPNAGTGVQLYEQYF.